The T cell receptor (beta chain) described here comes from a study of breast tumors, draining lymph nodes, adjacent tissues. The lymph nodes were axillary draining lymph nodes from breast cancer patients. This clonotype was recorded at least ten times. The germline V and J ends were trimmed by 3 bases and 5 bases, with 13 bases remaining between them. The CDR3 loop spans 14 amino acids. Germline values: CDR1 ENHRY, CDR2 SYGVKD. TCRdb reprocessed the multiplex PCR reads with MiXCR, giving one entry per CDR3 protein. Here the sample spans nearly 110,000 distinct CDR3 sequences, less than 40% being singletons.

The sequenced sample consisted of axillary lymph node tissue. The rearrangement uses TRBV10-3 and TRBJ2-5; D tentatively reads TRBD1 or TRBD2 (5 bases each). The receptor was isolated from a female donor with breast cancer. Some clones in this sample may be carry-over from other donors' samples. The CDR3 sequence: CAISEPRRGETQYF. The CDR3 DNA follows: TGTGCCATCAGTGAACCCCGCCGGGGCGAGACCCAGTACTTC.